This note documents a single TCR beta chain sequence. The target antigen is unknown. The patients chosen for sequencing had shown expansion of CD8+CD57+ cells (detected by flow cytometry). The patients, all of them, had severe acquired aplastic anemia. The data stem from a study of CD8+CD57+ T cells in acquired aplastic anemia. Study-level information: The sorted CD4+ and CD8+ cells yielded an average about 3.3 ug of DNA.

Germline V CDR1 and CDR2: LNHNV, YYDKDF (reference sequence). The CDR3 extends over 17 amino acids. The V gene lost 0 bases and the J gene lost 4 bases, with 16 bases spanning the gap. CDR3 and TCR beta VDJ profiling relied on a genomic DNA template. TCRdb independently ran MiXCR on the reads; one entry per CDR3 protein. The table has roughly 250,000 distinct CDR3 sequences, more than 45% seen once. Study outcomes and limitations: Between the patient and control groups, CD8+ Simpson's diversity did not differ significantly. Patients and controls shared nearly 30 CD8+ CDR3 sequences, which appeared highly expressed in patients and within their immunodominant clones.

The sequence was collected from a human donor with aplastic anemia. Specimen: sorted CD4+, CD8+, or CD8+CD57+ T cells (not recorded which) from PBMCs. The gene calls are TRBV15 and TRBJ1-3; D gene unclear. The CDR3 protein is CATSRDAMVRSGNTIYF. CDR3 sequence (DNA): TGTGCCACCAGCAGAGATGCCATGGTCAGGTCAGGAAACACCATATATTTT.